The present T cell receptor (beta chain) was sequenced within a study of radiotherapy plus CTLA-4 blockade in lung cancer. Findings and caveats of the study: Dynamics of early blood T cell clones, together with interferon-beta, were reportedly the best predictors of response.

Method: immunoSEQ multiplex PCR; TCRdb's copy keeps in-frame clones and lacks some. The repertoire holds roughly 62,000 clones, approximately 80% seen once, with roughly 4.7% in the top ten. CTLA-4 blockade with ipilimumab, together with focal radiation, was given to patients with chemo-refractory metastatic non-small-cell lung cancer. Germline V gene data show CDR1 as SNHLY and CDR2 as FYNNEI. The CDR3 is 15 residues long. V was trimmed by 6 bases and J by 4 bases, leaving 15 bases between them. Notes on this clone: Antigen: not known.

The rearrangement links TRBV2 to TRBJ1-4, with TRBD1 as a possible D gene (5 bases). Material: peripheral blood, obtained from a patient treated with radiotherapy plus ipilimumab. This clonotype was sampled from a human donor with non-small cell lung cancer who had a complete response to radiotherapy plus ipilimumab. CDR3 sequence reads: CASRGDGGFNEKLFF. The CDR3 nucleotides read TGTGCCAGCAGGGGGGACGGAGGATTTAATGAAAAACTGTTTTTT.